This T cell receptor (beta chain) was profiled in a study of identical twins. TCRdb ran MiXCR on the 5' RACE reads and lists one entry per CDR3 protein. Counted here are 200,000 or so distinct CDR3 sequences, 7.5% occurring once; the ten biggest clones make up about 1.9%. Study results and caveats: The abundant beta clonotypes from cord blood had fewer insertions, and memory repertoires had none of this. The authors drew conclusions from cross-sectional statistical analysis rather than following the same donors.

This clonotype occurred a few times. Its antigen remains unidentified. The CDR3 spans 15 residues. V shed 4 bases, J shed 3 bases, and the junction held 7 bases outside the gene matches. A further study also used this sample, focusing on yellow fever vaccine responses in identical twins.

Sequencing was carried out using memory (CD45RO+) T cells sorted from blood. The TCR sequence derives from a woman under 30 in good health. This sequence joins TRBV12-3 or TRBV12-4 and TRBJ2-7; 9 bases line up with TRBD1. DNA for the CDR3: TGTGCCAGCAGTTCCCCTACAGGGGGCAGCTACGAGCAGTACTTC. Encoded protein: CASSSPTGGSYEQYF.